One sample yielded the 6 T cell receptor beta chains listed below, sequenced in a study of CD4 T cells in relation to SARS-CoV-2 and coronaviruses. Profiling relied on immunoSEQ multiplex PCR, and the TCRdb table lists in-frame clones only, not all of them. The profile shows around 56,000 clones, 86% of them singletons. The unexposed donors gave CD4+ T cells in about 2010-2019, prior to COVID-19. The sample consisted of memory CD4+ T cells from PBMCs. Receptors were obtained from a human donor in good health.

The gene calls are TRBV4-1 and TRBJ1-4; possible D gene TRBD1, 5 bases. The CDR3 spans 14 residues. V was shortened by 4 bases and J by 8 bases, with 14 bases between the two germline ends. Germline V gene data show CDR1 as MGHRA and CDR2 as YSYEKL. CDR3 in amino acids: CASSLGAAGEKLFF. As DNA, the CDR3 is TGCGCCAGCAGCCTTGGGGCGGCGGGCGAAAAACTGTTTTTT.

The chain couples TRBV19 to TRBJ2-7; TRBD2 matches 12 bases. The V gene end was trimmed by 8 bases and the J gene end by 0 bases; junction bases not matched to a gene: 2. The CDR3 is 14 amino acids. Germline CDR1 LNHDA, CDR2 SQIVND (reference sequence). The CDR3 DNA follows: TGTGCCAGTGGACTAGCGGGGAGCTCCTACGAGCAGTACTTC. Its translation is CASGLAGSSYEQYF.

This chain uses TRBV10-3 with TRBJ1-5, with a tentative D call TRBD1 (5 bases). This CDR3 spans 14 amino acids. Between the trimmed V and J ends, which lost 3 bases and 3 bases, there was a span of 9 bases. Germline V lookup: CDR1 ENHRY, CDR2 SYGVKD. The CDR3 DNA reads as TGTGCCATCAGTGAATCAGGGCTCAATCAGCCCCAGCATTTT. This sequence encodes CAISESGLNQPQHF.

The chain links TRBV20-1 to TRBJ1-2; D is unresolved. The V gene's germline CDR1 is DFQATT and CDR2 SNEGSKA (reference sequence). The CDR3 spans 10 residues. The V end lost 8 bases, the J end lost 3 bases, and 7 bases lay between the germline ends. CDR3 nucleotide sequence: TGCAGTAGCATTGACTATGGCTACACCTTC. This translates into CSSIDYGYTF.

CDR3 sequence: CASTYRPGQYQETQYF. As DNA, the CDR3 is TGTGCCAGCACCTATAGACCGGGACAGTACCAAGAGACCCAGTACTTC. The chain uses TRBV6-6 and TRBJ2-5; 7 bases align to TRBD1. CDR1 MNHNY and CDR2 SVGAGI come from the germline V gene (reference sequence). This CDR3 has 16 residues. V was clipped by 7 bases and J by 0 bases; unmatched bases: 11.

The chain employs TRBV23-1 and TRBJ2-1, with D perhaps matching TRBD2 (5 bases). TRBV23-1 is sorted into the ORF group, with uncertain function. Trimming shortened V by 2 bases and J by 9 bases, and 14 bases separated the two germline ends. The CDR3 consists of 14 residues. The CDR3 loop is CASSQGSSSGEQFF. The CDR3 DNA reads as TGCGCCAGCAGTCAAGGCTCTAGCTCGGGTGAGCAGTTCTTC.